What follows are 25 T cell receptor beta chains derived from one specimen sequenced in a study of T cell changes during pregnancy in multiple sclerosis (dated by TCRdb to the late 2010s). Receptor amplification or capture employed the immunoSEQ multiplex PCR assay. The immuneACCESS repertoire file appears here via TCRdb, limited to in-frame rearrangements. These files lack a portion of the clones; in checked studies, under half of the deficit traces to unresolved V genes, and the cause of the others is not known. Across this sample there are about 93,000 clones, with approximately 92% seen only once. More than 2% of the sample rests with the top ten. Sample: peripheral blood, taken after pregnancy. The receptors derive from a female donor with multiple sclerosis, enrolled in a pregnancy study.

This clone was detected once. The chain recombines TRBV4-1 with TRBJ2-5; TRBD1 matches at 10 bases. Trimming cost V 1 base and J 1 base; bases outside gene matches: 3. Germline values: CDR1 MGHRA, CDR2 YSYEKL. The CDR3 has 16 residues. The CDR3 DNA reads as TGCGCCAGCAGCCAAGGGACAGGGGGATCCCAAGAGACCCAGTACTTC. As protein: CASSQGTGGSQETQYF.

This chain joins TRBV11-2 and TRBJ1-5; D ambiguous. The CDR3 loop spans 13 amino acids. Per germline, CDR1 SGHAT and CDR2 FQNNGV. V was cut by 2 bases and J by 7 bases, with 9 bases left in between. CDR3 DNA: TGTGCCAGCAGCTTAACCAGCGGCCAGCCCCAGCATTTT. It specifies CASSLTSGQPQHF.

The rearrangement joins TRBV14 to TRBJ1-2; D uncertain. V gave up 0 bases and J gave up 4 bases, with 12 bases separating them. From germline, CDR1 is SGHDN and CDR2 FVKESK. This CDR3 comprises 15 residues. The CDR3 DNA reads as TGTGCCAGCAGCCAAGATCGGAGGTCCCCCTATGGCTACACCTTC. It is translated as CASSQDRRSPYGYTF.

This chain links TRBV5-1 with TRBJ2-7; TRBD1 matches at 9 bases. The CDR3 is made up of 14 amino acids. Per germline, CDR1 SGHRS and CDR2 YFSETQ. The J segment lost 5 bases and the V segment lost 4 bases, leaving 7 bases of the junction unmatched. CDR3: CASSTDRGAHEQYF. The CDR3 coding sequence is TGCGCCAGCAGCACGGACAGGGGAGCACACGAGCAGTACTTC.

The rearrangement links TRBV19 to TRBJ1-3; no clear D. The CDR3 runs 13 residues. V shed 6 bases and J shed 3 bases, with 9 bases lying between them. Germline CDR1 is LNHDA and CDR2 is SQIVND (reference sequence). CDR3 region: CASRVSGGNTIYF. The CDR3 region has the DNA TGTGCCAGTAGGGTCAGTGGTGGAAACACCATATATTTT.

The rearrangement uses TRBV7-2 and TRBJ1-2; the D gene is possibly TRBD1 (6 bases). CDR3 length equals 15 residues. V dropped 1 base and J dropped 8 bases, with 17 bases sitting between them. Germline V CDR1 and CDR2: SGHTA, FQGNSA. The CDR3: CASSLDGTIHGGYTF. CDR3 sequence (DNA): TGTGCCAGCAGCTTAGACGGGACAATCCACGGCGGCTACACCTTC.

V and J are TRBV6-5 and TRBJ1-2, with D perhaps matching TRBD1 (5 bases). The CDR3 sequence is 12 residues long. Germline lookup yields CDR1 MNHEY and CDR2 SVGAGI. V lost 5 bases, J lost 7 bases, and 11 bases lay in between. Here the CDR3 reads CASSQGWGGYTF. As DNA, the CDR3 is TGTGCCAGCAGTCAGGGTTGGGGTGGCTACACCTTC.

In this sample, this clone turned up once. This chain links TRBV10-3 with TRBJ1-1, with a tentative D call TRBD1 (6 bases). Trimming took 7 bases from V and 1 from J, leaving 10 bases between them. This CDR3 comprises 13 residues. CDR1 is ENHRY and CDR2 is SYGVKD in the germline V gene. The CDR3 DNA sequence: TGTGCCATCACTTCGACAGGGAACACTGAAGCTTTCTTT. Residues: CAITSTGNTEAFF.

The chain links TRBV5-3 to TRBJ1-5; 11 bases are a match to TRBD1. TRBV5-3 is filed as an ORF, its function uncertain. The trim removed 5 bases at V and 4 bases at J, leaving 14 bases unmatched. This CDR3 is built from 18 residues. CDR3 region: CARRYGQGAHRENQPQHF. CDR3 DNA: TGTGCCAGAAGGTACGGACAGGGGGCGCACCGGGAAAATCAGCCCCAGCATTTT.

The chain employs TRBV6-5 and TRBJ2-5; 7 bases map to TRBD1. The CDR3 runs to 13 residues. The germline CDR1 and CDR2 sequences are MNHEY and SVGAGI. Germline trimming cut 6 bases from V and 2 bases from J; bases unmatched to any gene: 3. The CDR3: CASRQGLQETQYF. CDR3 nucleotide sequence: TGTGCCAGCAGACAGGGGTTACAAGAGACCCAGTACTTC.

This clone was picked up one time. The rearrangement uses TRBV27 and TRBJ2-1, with 8 bases aligning to TRBD2. Per the germline V gene, CDR1 is MNHEY and CDR2 is SMNVEV (reference sequence). The CDR3 totals 17 residues. Trimming removed 6 bases from V and 6 bases from J; junction bases left unmatched: 16. This chain's CDR3 is CASSTPREGISINEQFF. The CDR3 DNA follows: TGTGCCAGCAGCACCCCCCGGGAGGGAATCTCTATCAATGAGCAGTTCTTC.

The chain recombines TRBV10-3 with TRBJ2-7, with 10 bases matching TRBD1. Trimming removed 3 bases from V and 5 bases from J; junction bases left unmatched: 7. The germline V gene has CDR1 ENHRY and CDR2 SYGVKD. CDR3 length: 15 residues. The CDR3 DNA follows: TGTGCCATCAGTGACCCGACAGGGGGCGTCGACGAGCAGTACTTC. Amino acid sequence: CAISDPTGGVDEQYF.

The chain is built from TRBV27 and TRBJ2-7, with D possibly matching TRBD1 (5 bases). V gave up 8 bases and J gave up 2 bases, with 13 bases separating them. CDR1 and CDR2 (germline): MNHEY, SMNVEV (reference sequence). CDR3 length: 13 residues. CDR3 DNA sequence: TGTGCCAGCCGCCCGCTAGGGGCCTACGAGCAGTACTTC. As protein: CASRPLGAYEQYF.

The V gene is TRBV7-2, the J gene TRBJ2-1; the match to TRBD2 covers 9 bases. Germline V CDR1 and CDR2: SGHTA, FQGNSA. The CDR3 spans 14 residues. The ends lost 3 bases at V and 5 bases at J; junction bases unmatched: 2. CDR3 loop: CASSFQRGDNEQFF. CDR3 nucleotides: TGTGCCAGCAGCTTTCAGCGGGGGGACAATGAGCAGTTCTTC.

V gene TRBV19 combines with J gene TRBJ2-5; 13 nucleotides align to TRBD2. There are 17 residues in the CDR3. Germline CDR1 and CDR2: LNHDA and SQIVND (reference sequence). The V segment lost 4 bases and the J segment 3 bases; nucleotides outside the gene matches: 8. DNA for the CDR3: TGTGCCAGTAGTAGGACTAGCGGGAGATCAAAGGAAGAGACCCAGTACTTC. This gives the protein CASSRTSGRSKEETQYF. The entire variable domain, with the rest obtained from reference TRBV19 and TRBJ2-5, is as follows: DGGITQSPKYLFRKEGQNVTLSCEQNLNHDAMYWYRQDPGQGLRLIYYSQIVNDFQKGDIAEGYSVSREKKESFPLTVTSAQKNPTAFYLCASSRTSGRSKEETQYFGPGTRLLVL.

The CDR3 spells CASSLAGLGNQPQHF. The DNA of the CDR3 is TGTGCCAGCAGCTTAGCGGGGCTTGGCAATCAGCCCCAGCATTTT. The rearrangement links TRBV7-8 to TRBJ1-5, with a tentative D call TRBD1 (5 bases). This CDR3 comprises 15 residues. V was shortened by 0 bases and J by 2 bases, with 8 bases between the two germline ends. Germline CDR1 reads SGHVS; CDR2 reads FQNEAQ. The full variable domain, its missing parts supplied by reference TRBV7-8 and TRBJ1-5, is GAGVSQSPRYKVAKRGQDVALRCDPISGHVSLFWYQQALGQGPEFLTYFQNEAQLDKSGLPSDRFFAERPEGSVSTLKIQRTQQEDSAVYLCASSLAGLGNQPQHFGDGTRLSIL.

The chain is built from TRBV5-6 and TRBJ2-7; a possible D gene is TRBD1 (6 bases). Germline CDR1 and CDR2: SGHDT and YYEEEE. The germline V and J ends were trimmed by 3 bases and 2 bases, with 15 bases remaining between them. This CDR3 has 15 amino acids. The CDR3 region is CASSYPRDNTYEQYF. The CDR3, as DNA: TGTGCCAGCAGCTACCCCCGGGACAACACCTACGAGCAGTACTTC. The full variable domain, its missing parts supplied by reference TRBV5-6 and TRBJ2-7, is DAGVTQSPTHLIKTRGQQVTLRCSPKSGHDTVSWYQQALGQGPQFIFQYYEEEERQRGNFPDRFSGHQFPNYSSELNVNALLLGDSALYLCASSYPRDNTYEQYFGPGTRLTVT.

This clone was detected once. The CDR3 DNA reads TGCGCCAGCAGCGTGCGGGACAGGGCCACTGAAGCTTTCTTT. It yields the protein CASSVRDRATEAFF. V gene TRBV5-1 combines with J gene TRBJ1-1; 9 bases match TRBD1. Per germline, CDR1 SGHRS and CDR2 YFSETQ. The CDR3 extends over 14 amino acids. V lost 4 bases and J lost 4; bases outside the gene matches: 5.

This clone was observed a single time. This rearrangement joins TRBV7-2 to TRBJ1-1; maybe TRBD1 (6 bases). Germline V gene sequence: CDR1 SGHTA, CDR2 FQGNSA. Deletions cut 5 bases from V and 5 bases from J, with 15 bases between. The CDR3 covers 14 residues. The CDR3 bases are TGTGCCAGCAGCCCCTTTGGGGGCAGTACTGAAGCTTTCTTT. Encoded protein: CASSPFGGSTEAFF. The full variable domain, completed using reference TRBV7-2 and TRBJ1-1, is GAGVSQSPSNKVTEKGKDVELRCDPISGHTALYWYRQSLGQGLEFLIYFQGNSAPDKSGLPSDRFSAERTGGSVSTLTIQRTQQEDSAVYLCASSPFGGSTEAFFGQGTRLTVV.

The chain recombines TRBV2 with TRBJ2-4; D is unresolved. The CDR3 loop spans 14 amino acids. Trimming shortened V by 7 bases and J by 7 bases, and 17 bases separated the two germline ends. Looked up from germline, CDR1 is SNHLY and CDR2 is FYNNEI. CDR3 DNA sequence: TGTGCCAGCACCCCGATAGAGACTGTTAACATTCAGTACTTC. Protein: CASTPIETVNIQYF.

The rearrangement joins TRBV6-1 to TRBJ1-4; 8 bases fit TRBD1. The germline V gene encodes CDR1 MNHNS and CDR2 SASEGT. V lost 2 bases and J lost 3; bases outside the gene matches: 5. The CDR3 extends over 16 amino acids. The CDR3 loop is CASSEFQGAANEKLFF. The CDR3 DNA reads TGTGCCAGCAGTGAATTCCAGGGGGCGGCTAATGAAAAACTGTTTTTT.

This chain connects TRBV5-4 to TRBJ1-1, with D possibly TRBD1 on 6 matching bases. This CDR3 spans 14 amino acids. V lost 0 bases to trimming and J lost 4 bases, with 10 bases between them. Germline CDR1 is SGHNT and CDR2 is YYREEE (reference sequence). The CDR3 DNA reads TGTGCCAGCAGCTTGGACCAGGGGCCCACTGAAGCTTTCTTT. It specifies CASSLDQGPTEAFF.

The V and J genes are TRBV7-2 and TRBJ2-2; D is uncertain. CDR1 is SGHTA, CDR2 FQGNSA, per germline. V lost 6 bases, J lost 6 bases, and 11 bases lay in between. The CDR3 totals 13 residues. The CDR3 reads CASRPPRPGELFF. The DNA for the CDR3 is TGTGCCAGCAGGCCTCCTAGACCCGGGGAGCTGTTTTTT. Drawing the rest from reference TRBV7-2 and TRBJ2-2, the complete variable domain is GAGVSQSPSNKVTEKGKDVELRCDPISGHTALYWYRQSLGQGLEFLIYFQGNSAPDKSGLPSDRFSAERTGGSVSTLTIQRTQQEDSAVYLCASRPPRPGELFFGEGSRLTVL.

The chain recombines TRBV6-6 with TRBJ2-7, with a tentative D call TRBD2 (6 bases). The CDR3 has 14 amino acids. The V end lost 10 bases, the J end lost 5 bases, and 21 bases lay between the germline ends. Germline CDR1 is MNHNY and CDR2 is SVGAGI (reference sequence). CDR3: CATNGGEIVHEQYF. The CDR3 DNA sequence: TGTGCCACCAACGGAGGGGAGATAGTCCACGAGCAGTACTTC.

The V gene is TRBV5-8, the J gene TRBJ2-3, with D perhaps matching TRBD2 (6 bases). The germline V gene encodes CDR1 SGHTS and CDR2 YDEGEE. This CDR3 is 14 amino acids long. The V end was cut by 0 bases, the J end by 1 base, with 6 bases between. The CDR3 sequence: CASSLGGGTDTQYF. The DNA for the CDR3 is TGTGCCAGCAGCTTGGGCGGGGGCACAGATACGCAGTATTTT.